This T cell receptor beta chain was sequenced during a study of human T cells and chemical hapten exposure. Study-wide findings and caveats: PT1 expanded TCR numbers rose with patch test score.

Trimming took 6 bases from V and 4 from J; bases not matched to a gene: 6. Germline V CDR1 and CDR2: SNHLY, FYNNEI. The CDR3 has 15 amino acids. This clonotype was seen a few times. As yet, its antigen is unknown. From the RACE reads, TCRdb called clonotypes with MiXCR, one entry per CDR3 protein. The table includes around 100,000 distinct CDR3 sequences, 11% detected once. The time point here: patch test 2, 6 weeks after DPC sensitization. The treatment was: therapeutic diphenylcyclopropenone sensitization with weekly scalp DPC. Prior to application of each patch test, blood was drawn. Donors, patients with alopecia ranging from 18 to 70 years old and judged suitable for DPC, provided samples.

The material sequenced was whole blood, taken in connection with sensitization to the hapten diphenylcyclopropenone (DPC). This sequence was found in a woman in her thirties or forties with alopecia areata. Some clones in this sample may be carry-over from other donors' samples. The chain employs TRBV2 and TRBJ2-4; the match to TRBD1 covers 10 bases. The CDR3 DNA reads as TGTGCCAGCAGGACACGGACAGGGGGAAAAAACATTCAGTACTTC. Encoded protein: CASRTRTGGKNIQYF.